This TCR beta chain originates from a study of blood T cell repertoires in COVID-19. Under the authors' procedure: Estimates of nucleated cell counts were drawn from the amplification of reference gene primers. TCRdb's table, derived via immunoSEQ multiplex PCR, lists solely in-frame clones and lacks some. The DNA gave D and trimming, while V, J and clone size come from that table. The sample consists of 350,000 or so clones, almost 90% of them appearing once. From germline, CDR1 is MNHEY and CDR2 SMNVEV (reference sequence). The CDR3 covers 15 residues. Trimming removed 5 bases from V and 7 bases from J, with 17 bases in between.

The sequencing sample was made of peripheral blood. The chain has TRBV27 and TRBJ2-2; D possibly corresponds to TRBD1 (6 bases). The TCR originated in a young man with active or convalescent COVID-19. The CDR3 nucleotides are TGTGCCAGCAGTAAAGACAGGTTAAGCGACGGGGAGCTGTTTTTT. Protein: CASSKDRLSDGELFF.